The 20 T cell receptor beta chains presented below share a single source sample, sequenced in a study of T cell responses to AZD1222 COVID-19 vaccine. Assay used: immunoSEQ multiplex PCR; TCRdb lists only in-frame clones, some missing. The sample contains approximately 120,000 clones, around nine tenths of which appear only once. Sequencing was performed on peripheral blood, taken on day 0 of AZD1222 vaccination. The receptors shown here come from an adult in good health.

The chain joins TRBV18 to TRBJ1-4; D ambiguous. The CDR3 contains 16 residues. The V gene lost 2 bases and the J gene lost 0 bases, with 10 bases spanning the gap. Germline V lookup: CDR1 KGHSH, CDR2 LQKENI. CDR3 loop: CASSPRSIATNEKLFF. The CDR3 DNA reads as TGTGCCAGCTCACCAAGGAGCATTGCAACTAATGAAAAACTGTTTTTT.

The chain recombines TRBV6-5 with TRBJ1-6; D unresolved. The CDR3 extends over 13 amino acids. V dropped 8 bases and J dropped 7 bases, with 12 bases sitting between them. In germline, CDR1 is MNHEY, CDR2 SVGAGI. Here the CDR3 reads CASSRGGNSPLHF. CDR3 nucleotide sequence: TGTGCCAGCTCCCGAGGCGGGAATTCACCCCTCCACTTT.

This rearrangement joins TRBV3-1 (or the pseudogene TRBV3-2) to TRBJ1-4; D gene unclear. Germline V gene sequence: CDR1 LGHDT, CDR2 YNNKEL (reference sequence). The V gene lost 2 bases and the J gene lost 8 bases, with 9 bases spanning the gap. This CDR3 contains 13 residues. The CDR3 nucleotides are TGTGCCAGCAGCCAAATTGACACCGAAAAACTGTTTTTT. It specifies CASSQIDTEKLFF.

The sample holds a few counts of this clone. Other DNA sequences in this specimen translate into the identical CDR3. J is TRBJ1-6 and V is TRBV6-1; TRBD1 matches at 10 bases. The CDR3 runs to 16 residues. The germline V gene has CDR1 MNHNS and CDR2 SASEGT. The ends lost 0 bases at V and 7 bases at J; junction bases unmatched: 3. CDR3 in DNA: TGTGCCAGCAGTGAAGCGCTGGGACAGGGGAATTCACCCCTCCACTTT. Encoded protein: CASSEALGQGNSPLHF.

CDR3 nucleotides: TGCAGTGCTAGTAGACTAGCGTCCACAGATACGCAGTATTTT. This codes for CSASRLASTDTQYF. The genes are TRBV20-1 and TRBJ2-3; 8 bases are a match to TRBD2. V gave up 3 bases and J gave up 2 bases; unmatched junction bases: 4. Germline V gene lookup returns CDR1 DFQATT and CDR2 SNEGSKA (reference sequence). This CDR3 has 14 amino acids.

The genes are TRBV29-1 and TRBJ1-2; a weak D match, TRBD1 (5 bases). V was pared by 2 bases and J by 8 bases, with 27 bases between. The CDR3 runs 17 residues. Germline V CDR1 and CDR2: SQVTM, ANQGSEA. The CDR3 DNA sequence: TGCAGCGTTGAATGGGGAACCTCAGGGACGGTGCTACGGGGCTACACCTTC. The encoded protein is CSVEWGTSGTVLRGYTF.

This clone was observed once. The CDR3 here is CASRVGWEQFF. The CDR3 DNA reads as TGTGCCAGCAGAGTAGGATGGGAGCAGTTCTTC. The chain links TRBV6-5 to TRBJ2-1; D remains ambiguous. V lost 6 bases and J 10 bases, leaving 10 bases between the germline ends. CDR3 size: 11 residues. Germline lookup yields CDR1 MNHEY and CDR2 SVGAGI.

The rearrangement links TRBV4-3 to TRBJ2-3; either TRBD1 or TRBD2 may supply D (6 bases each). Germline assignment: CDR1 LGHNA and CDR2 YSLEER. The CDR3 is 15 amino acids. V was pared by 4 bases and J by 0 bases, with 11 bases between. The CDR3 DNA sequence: TGCGCCAGCAGCCGGGGGGCGTCTAGCACAGATACGCAGTATTTT. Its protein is CASSRGASSTDTQYF.

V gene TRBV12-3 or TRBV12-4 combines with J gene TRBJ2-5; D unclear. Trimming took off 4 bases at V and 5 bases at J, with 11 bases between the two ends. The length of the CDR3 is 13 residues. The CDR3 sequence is CASSSRTRETQYF. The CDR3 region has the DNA TGTGCCAGCAGTTCTAGAACCCGCGAGACCCAGTACTTC.

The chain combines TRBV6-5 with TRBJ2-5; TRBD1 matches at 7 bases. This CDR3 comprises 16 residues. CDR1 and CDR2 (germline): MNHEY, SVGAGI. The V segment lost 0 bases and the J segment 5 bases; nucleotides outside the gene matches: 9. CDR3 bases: TGTGCCAGCAGTTACTCCGGACAGGTGGATCGGGAGACCCAGTACTTC. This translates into CASSYSGQVDRETQYF.

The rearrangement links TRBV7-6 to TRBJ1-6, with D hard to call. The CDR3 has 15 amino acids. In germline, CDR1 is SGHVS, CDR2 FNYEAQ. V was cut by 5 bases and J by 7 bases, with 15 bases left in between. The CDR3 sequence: CASSPHTVGNSPLHF. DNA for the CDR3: TGTGCCAGCAGCCCCCACACCGTTGGGAATTCACCCCTCCACTTT.

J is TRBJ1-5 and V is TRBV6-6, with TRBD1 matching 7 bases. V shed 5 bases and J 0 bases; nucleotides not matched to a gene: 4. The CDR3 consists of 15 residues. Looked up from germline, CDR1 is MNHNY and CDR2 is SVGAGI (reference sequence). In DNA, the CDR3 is TGTGCCAGCAGTCGGGACAGATATAGCAATCAGCCCCAGCATTTT. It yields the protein CASSRDRYSNQPQHF.

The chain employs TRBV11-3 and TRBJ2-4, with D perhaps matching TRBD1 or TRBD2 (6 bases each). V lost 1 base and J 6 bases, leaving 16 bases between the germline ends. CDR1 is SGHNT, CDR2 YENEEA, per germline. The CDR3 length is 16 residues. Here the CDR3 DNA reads TGTGCCAGCAGCTTAGGAAGTGGGGGGCGCGCAAACATTCAGTACTTC. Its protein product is CASSLGSGGRANIQYF.

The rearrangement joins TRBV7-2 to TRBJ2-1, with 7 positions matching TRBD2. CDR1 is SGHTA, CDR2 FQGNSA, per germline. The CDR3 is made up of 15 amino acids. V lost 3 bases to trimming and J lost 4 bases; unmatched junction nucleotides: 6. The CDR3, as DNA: TGTGCCAGCAGCTTGTCTAGCGGTATATACAATGAGCAGTTCTTC. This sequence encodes CASSLSSGIYNEQFF.

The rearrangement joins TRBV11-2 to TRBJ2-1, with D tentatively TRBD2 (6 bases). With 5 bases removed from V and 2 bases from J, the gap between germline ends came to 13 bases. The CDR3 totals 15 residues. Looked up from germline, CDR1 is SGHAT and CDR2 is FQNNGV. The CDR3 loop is CASSNLLATYNEQFF. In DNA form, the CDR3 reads TGTGCCAGCAGCAACCTCCTAGCGACCTACAATGAGCAGTTCTTC.

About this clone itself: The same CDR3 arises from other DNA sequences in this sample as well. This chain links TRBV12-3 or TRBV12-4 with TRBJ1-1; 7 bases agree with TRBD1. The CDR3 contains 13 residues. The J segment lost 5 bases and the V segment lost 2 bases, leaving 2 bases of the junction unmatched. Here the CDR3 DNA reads TGTGCCAGCAGTTTATCAGGGGGGACTGAAGCTTTCTTT. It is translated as CASSLSGGTEAFF.

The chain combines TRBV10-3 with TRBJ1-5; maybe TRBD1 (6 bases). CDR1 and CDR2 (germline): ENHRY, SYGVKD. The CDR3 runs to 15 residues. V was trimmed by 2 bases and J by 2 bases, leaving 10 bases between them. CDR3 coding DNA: TGTGCCATCAGTGAGGGGGGCGAAGGCAATCAGCCCCAGCATTTT. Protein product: CAISEGGEGNQPQHF.

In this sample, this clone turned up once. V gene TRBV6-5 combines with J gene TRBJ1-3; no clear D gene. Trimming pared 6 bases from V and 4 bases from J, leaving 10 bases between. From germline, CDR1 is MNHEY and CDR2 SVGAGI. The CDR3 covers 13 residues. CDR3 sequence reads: CASSLTFGNTIYF. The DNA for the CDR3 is TGTGCCAGCAGCTTGACCTTCGGAAACACCATATATTTT.

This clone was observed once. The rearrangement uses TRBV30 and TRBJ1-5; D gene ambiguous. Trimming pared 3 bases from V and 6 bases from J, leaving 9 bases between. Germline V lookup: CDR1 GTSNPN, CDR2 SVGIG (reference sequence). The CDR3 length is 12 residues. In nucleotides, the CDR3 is TGTGCCTGGAGCTTGAAGGGTCAGCCCCAGCATTTT. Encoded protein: CAWSLKGQPQHF.

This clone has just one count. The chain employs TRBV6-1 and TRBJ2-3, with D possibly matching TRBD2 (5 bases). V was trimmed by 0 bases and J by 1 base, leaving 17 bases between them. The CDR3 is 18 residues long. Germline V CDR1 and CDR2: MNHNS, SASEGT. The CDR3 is CASSEAVSGWGGTDTQYF. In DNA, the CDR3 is TGTGCCAGCAGTGAAGCGGTTTCTGGGTGGGGAGGCACAGATACGCAGTATTTT.